The entry below gives a single T cell receptor beta chain sequence along with its context. What it binds is unknown. These data come from a study of regulatory T cells in long-lasting Graves disease. Study outcomes and limitations: Patients with persistent Graves' had lower TCR diversity than newly diagnosed patients.

This CDR3 region has 12 residues. Trimming cost V 6 bases and J 7 bases; bases outside gene matches: 5. Time point specified: newly diagnosed GD, antithyroid drugs for less than 3 months. Extracted RNA from PBMCs served as the source of the TCR library. Combining iRepertoire HTBI primers with Arm-PCR of CDR3 regions, the authors built TCR beta libraries. TCRdb analysed the multiplex PCR reads with MiXCR anew, one entry per CDR3 protein. Among roughly 420,000 distinct CDR3 sequences listed, less than 15% were seen once. The sample also formed part of further work on T cells in Graves' hyperthyroidism and ophthalmopathy.

Sequenced here: peripheral blood mononuclear cells (PBMCs), sampled at new diagnosis, from a patient treated with antithyroid drugs. The J gene is TRBJ2-7, the V gene TRBV12-3 or TRBV12-4; 8 bases match TRBD2. This clonotype was obtained from a woman in her forties or fifties with Graves disease. As DNA, the CDR3 is TGTGCCAGCAGGCCGGGACTAGAAGAGCAGTACTTC. Protein: CASRPGLEEQYF.